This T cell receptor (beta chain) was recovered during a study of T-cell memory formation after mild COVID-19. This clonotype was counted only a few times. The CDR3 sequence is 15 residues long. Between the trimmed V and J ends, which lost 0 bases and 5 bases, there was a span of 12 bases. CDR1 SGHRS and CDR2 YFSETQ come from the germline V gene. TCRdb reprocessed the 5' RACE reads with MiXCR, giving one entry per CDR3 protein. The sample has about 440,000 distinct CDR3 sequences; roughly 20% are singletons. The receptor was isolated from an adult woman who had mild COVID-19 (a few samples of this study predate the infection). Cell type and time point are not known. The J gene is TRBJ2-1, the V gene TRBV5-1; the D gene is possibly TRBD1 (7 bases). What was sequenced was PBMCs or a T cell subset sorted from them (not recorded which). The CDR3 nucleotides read TGCGCCAGCAGCTTGGACGGGGGACAGAACAATGAGCAGTTCTTC. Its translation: CASSLDGGQNNEQFF. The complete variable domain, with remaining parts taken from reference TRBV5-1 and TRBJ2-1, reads KAGVTQTPRYLIKTRGQQVTLSCSPISGHRSVSWYQQTPGQGLQFLFEYFSETQRNKGNFPGRFSGRQFSNSRSEMNVSTLELGDSALYLCASSLDGGQNNEQFFGPGTRLTVL.